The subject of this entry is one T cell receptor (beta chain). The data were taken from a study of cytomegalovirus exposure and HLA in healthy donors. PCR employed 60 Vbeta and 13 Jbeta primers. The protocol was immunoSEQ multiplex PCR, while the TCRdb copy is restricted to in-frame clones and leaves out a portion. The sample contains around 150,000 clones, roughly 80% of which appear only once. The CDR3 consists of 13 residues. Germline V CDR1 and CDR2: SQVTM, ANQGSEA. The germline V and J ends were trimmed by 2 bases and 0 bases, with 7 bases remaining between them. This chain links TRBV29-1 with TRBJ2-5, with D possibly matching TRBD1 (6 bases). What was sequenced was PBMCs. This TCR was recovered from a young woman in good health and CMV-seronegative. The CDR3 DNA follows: TGCAGCGTTGAATGGGACAACCAAGAGACCCAGTACTTC. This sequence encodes CSVEWDNQETQYF.